This T cell receptor beta chain was observed in a study of CD8 T cells in ankylosing spondylitis (dated by TCRdb to the late 2010s). Notes on the research overall: The study profiled T cell receptor beta repertoires in healthy donors and ankylosing spondylitis patients to find disease-linked TCR variants. The full study cohort was made up of about two dozen ankylosing spondylitis patients and 95 to 130 healthy donors. Peripheral blood was sampled, and synovial fluid was additionally collected from ankylosing spondylitis patients.

The instrument given in TCRdb is Illumina HiSeq 2500. Quantitative 5'-RACE with molecular barcodes was used to prepare TCR beta libraries. Per the original workflow: A new computational method, built on a probabilistic model of VDJ rearrangement, was used to identify disease-linked TCR variants. TCRdb reprocessed the public reads (quality trimming at Q25 with fastp, clone calling with MiXCR) and kept in-frame beta chains. CDR3 protein sequences are deduplicated, and each keeps its most common genes and DNA. These V and J calls are TCRdb output, not the study's own analysis. Here the sample has around 53,000 distinct CDR3 sequences; roughly 7.4% occur a single time. The ten top clones hold around 8.5% of the sample. The CDR3 holds 16 amino acids from the cysteine to the phenylalanine. CDR3 DNA is the only sequence kept; it has 48 bases, read in frame from the first base. Cut back by 3 bases and 3 bases, the V and J ends lie 14 bases apart. The germline V gene encodes CDR1 MGHRA and CDR2 YSYEKL.

General conclusions and limits of the study: In peripheral blood, the disease-linked clones were found at relatively low frequencies and had a CD8+ phenotype. Some motif variants had previously been reported in the synovial fluid and blood of reactive arthritis patients, which suggests shared mechanisms of disease initiation. Blood from ankylosing spondylitis patients appeared to be characterized by a TCR beta motif made up of under ten highly homologous amino acid variants. The disease-linked clones were reported as significantly enriched in matched synovial fluid samples from ankylosing spondylitis patients.

This clonotype was found many times. Which antigen it targets is not known. Per-base quality was not reported, and no clone a single base away is much larger than it. This receptor was identified in a female donor with ankylosing spondylitis or in good health (not recorded which). Sequencing used blood, either unsorted or a sorted T cell fraction (not recorded which). Here the chain combines TRBV4-1 and TRBJ2-2; the D element could tentatively be TRBD1 or TRBD2, as 5 bases agree for each. The CDR3 in this case is CASSHGVGAYTGELFF. The DNA is as follows: TGCGCCAGCAGCCACGGGGTCGGGGCCTACACCGGGGAGCTGTTTTTT.